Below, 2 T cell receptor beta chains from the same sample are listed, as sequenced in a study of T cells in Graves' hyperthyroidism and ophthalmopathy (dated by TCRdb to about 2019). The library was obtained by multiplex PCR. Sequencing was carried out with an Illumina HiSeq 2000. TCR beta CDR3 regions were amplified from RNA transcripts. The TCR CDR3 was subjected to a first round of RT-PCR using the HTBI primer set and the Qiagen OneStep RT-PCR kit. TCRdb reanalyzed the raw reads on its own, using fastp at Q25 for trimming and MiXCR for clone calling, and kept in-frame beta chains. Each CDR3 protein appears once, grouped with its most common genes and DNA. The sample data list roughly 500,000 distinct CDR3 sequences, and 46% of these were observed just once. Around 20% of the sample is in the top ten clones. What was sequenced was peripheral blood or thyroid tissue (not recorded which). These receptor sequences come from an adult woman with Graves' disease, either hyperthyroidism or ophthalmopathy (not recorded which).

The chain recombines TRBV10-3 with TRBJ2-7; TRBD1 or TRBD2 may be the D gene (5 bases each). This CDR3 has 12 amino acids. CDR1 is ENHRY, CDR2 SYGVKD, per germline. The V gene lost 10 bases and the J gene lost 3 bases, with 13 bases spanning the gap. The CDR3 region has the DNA TGTGCCAGCCGGGACCCTTACTACGAGCAGTACTTC. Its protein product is CASRDPYYEQYF.

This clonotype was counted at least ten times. In DNA, the CDR3 is TGTGCCAGCAGCTTAGCGCGAGGGGGAAATTCACCCCTCCACTTT. This translates into CASSLARGGNSPLHF. The chain employs TRBV7-8 and TRBJ1-6; a possible D gene is TRBD1 (6 bases). The CDR3 contains 15 residues. The germline gives CDR1 SGHVS, CDR2 FQNEAQ. V shed 0 bases and J shed 7 bases, with 10 bases lying between them.